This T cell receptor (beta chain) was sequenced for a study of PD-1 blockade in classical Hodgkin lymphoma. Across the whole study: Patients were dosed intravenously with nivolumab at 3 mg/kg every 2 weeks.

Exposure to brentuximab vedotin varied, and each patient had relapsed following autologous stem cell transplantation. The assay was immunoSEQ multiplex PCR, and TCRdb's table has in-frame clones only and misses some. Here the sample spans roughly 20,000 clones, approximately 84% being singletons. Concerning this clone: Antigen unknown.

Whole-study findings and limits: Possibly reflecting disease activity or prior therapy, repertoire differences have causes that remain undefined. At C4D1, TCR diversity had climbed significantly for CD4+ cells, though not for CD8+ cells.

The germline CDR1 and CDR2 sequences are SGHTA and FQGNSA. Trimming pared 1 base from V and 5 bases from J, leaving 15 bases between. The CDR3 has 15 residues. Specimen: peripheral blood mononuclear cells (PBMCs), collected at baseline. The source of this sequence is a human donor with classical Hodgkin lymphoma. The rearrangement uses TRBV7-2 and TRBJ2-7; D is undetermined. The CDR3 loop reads CASSLVSVSVNEQYF. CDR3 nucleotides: TGTGCCAGCAGCTTAGTAAGCGTGTCGGTCAACGAGCAGTACTTC.